Included here is one T cell receptor beta chain sequence, with context. What it recognizes is unknown. The time point is: pre-treatment baseline. The source of the sample is a study of blood T cell dynamics during melanoma immunotherapy. Study overall: First-line therapy was either pembrolizumab or nivolumab with ipilimumab for metastatic melanoma.

DNA loading was fixed at 350 to 450 ng for all bulk PBMC samples. Measured with immunoSEQ multiplex PCR; TCRdb has only the in-frame clones, and not every one. This table has nearly 25,000 clones, approximately 88% appearing once. General study findings and limits: It remained unknown if the driving T cell clones were melanoma-specific.

Germline V gene data show CDR1 as MRHNA and CDR2 as SNTAGT. The V and J ends lost 5 bases and 5 bases, in that order; junction bases with no gene match: 5. The CDR3 has 15 residues. J is TRBJ2-1 and V is TRBV6-4; 11 bases line up with TRBD2. The receptor's source is a human donor with melanoma. Here the sequenced sample was blood, taken from a patient treated with checkpoint blockade. CDR3 protein: CASSPGTSGNNEQFF. The CDR3 coding sequence is TGTGCCAGCAGTCCCGGGACTAGCGGCAACAATGAGCAGTTCTTC.